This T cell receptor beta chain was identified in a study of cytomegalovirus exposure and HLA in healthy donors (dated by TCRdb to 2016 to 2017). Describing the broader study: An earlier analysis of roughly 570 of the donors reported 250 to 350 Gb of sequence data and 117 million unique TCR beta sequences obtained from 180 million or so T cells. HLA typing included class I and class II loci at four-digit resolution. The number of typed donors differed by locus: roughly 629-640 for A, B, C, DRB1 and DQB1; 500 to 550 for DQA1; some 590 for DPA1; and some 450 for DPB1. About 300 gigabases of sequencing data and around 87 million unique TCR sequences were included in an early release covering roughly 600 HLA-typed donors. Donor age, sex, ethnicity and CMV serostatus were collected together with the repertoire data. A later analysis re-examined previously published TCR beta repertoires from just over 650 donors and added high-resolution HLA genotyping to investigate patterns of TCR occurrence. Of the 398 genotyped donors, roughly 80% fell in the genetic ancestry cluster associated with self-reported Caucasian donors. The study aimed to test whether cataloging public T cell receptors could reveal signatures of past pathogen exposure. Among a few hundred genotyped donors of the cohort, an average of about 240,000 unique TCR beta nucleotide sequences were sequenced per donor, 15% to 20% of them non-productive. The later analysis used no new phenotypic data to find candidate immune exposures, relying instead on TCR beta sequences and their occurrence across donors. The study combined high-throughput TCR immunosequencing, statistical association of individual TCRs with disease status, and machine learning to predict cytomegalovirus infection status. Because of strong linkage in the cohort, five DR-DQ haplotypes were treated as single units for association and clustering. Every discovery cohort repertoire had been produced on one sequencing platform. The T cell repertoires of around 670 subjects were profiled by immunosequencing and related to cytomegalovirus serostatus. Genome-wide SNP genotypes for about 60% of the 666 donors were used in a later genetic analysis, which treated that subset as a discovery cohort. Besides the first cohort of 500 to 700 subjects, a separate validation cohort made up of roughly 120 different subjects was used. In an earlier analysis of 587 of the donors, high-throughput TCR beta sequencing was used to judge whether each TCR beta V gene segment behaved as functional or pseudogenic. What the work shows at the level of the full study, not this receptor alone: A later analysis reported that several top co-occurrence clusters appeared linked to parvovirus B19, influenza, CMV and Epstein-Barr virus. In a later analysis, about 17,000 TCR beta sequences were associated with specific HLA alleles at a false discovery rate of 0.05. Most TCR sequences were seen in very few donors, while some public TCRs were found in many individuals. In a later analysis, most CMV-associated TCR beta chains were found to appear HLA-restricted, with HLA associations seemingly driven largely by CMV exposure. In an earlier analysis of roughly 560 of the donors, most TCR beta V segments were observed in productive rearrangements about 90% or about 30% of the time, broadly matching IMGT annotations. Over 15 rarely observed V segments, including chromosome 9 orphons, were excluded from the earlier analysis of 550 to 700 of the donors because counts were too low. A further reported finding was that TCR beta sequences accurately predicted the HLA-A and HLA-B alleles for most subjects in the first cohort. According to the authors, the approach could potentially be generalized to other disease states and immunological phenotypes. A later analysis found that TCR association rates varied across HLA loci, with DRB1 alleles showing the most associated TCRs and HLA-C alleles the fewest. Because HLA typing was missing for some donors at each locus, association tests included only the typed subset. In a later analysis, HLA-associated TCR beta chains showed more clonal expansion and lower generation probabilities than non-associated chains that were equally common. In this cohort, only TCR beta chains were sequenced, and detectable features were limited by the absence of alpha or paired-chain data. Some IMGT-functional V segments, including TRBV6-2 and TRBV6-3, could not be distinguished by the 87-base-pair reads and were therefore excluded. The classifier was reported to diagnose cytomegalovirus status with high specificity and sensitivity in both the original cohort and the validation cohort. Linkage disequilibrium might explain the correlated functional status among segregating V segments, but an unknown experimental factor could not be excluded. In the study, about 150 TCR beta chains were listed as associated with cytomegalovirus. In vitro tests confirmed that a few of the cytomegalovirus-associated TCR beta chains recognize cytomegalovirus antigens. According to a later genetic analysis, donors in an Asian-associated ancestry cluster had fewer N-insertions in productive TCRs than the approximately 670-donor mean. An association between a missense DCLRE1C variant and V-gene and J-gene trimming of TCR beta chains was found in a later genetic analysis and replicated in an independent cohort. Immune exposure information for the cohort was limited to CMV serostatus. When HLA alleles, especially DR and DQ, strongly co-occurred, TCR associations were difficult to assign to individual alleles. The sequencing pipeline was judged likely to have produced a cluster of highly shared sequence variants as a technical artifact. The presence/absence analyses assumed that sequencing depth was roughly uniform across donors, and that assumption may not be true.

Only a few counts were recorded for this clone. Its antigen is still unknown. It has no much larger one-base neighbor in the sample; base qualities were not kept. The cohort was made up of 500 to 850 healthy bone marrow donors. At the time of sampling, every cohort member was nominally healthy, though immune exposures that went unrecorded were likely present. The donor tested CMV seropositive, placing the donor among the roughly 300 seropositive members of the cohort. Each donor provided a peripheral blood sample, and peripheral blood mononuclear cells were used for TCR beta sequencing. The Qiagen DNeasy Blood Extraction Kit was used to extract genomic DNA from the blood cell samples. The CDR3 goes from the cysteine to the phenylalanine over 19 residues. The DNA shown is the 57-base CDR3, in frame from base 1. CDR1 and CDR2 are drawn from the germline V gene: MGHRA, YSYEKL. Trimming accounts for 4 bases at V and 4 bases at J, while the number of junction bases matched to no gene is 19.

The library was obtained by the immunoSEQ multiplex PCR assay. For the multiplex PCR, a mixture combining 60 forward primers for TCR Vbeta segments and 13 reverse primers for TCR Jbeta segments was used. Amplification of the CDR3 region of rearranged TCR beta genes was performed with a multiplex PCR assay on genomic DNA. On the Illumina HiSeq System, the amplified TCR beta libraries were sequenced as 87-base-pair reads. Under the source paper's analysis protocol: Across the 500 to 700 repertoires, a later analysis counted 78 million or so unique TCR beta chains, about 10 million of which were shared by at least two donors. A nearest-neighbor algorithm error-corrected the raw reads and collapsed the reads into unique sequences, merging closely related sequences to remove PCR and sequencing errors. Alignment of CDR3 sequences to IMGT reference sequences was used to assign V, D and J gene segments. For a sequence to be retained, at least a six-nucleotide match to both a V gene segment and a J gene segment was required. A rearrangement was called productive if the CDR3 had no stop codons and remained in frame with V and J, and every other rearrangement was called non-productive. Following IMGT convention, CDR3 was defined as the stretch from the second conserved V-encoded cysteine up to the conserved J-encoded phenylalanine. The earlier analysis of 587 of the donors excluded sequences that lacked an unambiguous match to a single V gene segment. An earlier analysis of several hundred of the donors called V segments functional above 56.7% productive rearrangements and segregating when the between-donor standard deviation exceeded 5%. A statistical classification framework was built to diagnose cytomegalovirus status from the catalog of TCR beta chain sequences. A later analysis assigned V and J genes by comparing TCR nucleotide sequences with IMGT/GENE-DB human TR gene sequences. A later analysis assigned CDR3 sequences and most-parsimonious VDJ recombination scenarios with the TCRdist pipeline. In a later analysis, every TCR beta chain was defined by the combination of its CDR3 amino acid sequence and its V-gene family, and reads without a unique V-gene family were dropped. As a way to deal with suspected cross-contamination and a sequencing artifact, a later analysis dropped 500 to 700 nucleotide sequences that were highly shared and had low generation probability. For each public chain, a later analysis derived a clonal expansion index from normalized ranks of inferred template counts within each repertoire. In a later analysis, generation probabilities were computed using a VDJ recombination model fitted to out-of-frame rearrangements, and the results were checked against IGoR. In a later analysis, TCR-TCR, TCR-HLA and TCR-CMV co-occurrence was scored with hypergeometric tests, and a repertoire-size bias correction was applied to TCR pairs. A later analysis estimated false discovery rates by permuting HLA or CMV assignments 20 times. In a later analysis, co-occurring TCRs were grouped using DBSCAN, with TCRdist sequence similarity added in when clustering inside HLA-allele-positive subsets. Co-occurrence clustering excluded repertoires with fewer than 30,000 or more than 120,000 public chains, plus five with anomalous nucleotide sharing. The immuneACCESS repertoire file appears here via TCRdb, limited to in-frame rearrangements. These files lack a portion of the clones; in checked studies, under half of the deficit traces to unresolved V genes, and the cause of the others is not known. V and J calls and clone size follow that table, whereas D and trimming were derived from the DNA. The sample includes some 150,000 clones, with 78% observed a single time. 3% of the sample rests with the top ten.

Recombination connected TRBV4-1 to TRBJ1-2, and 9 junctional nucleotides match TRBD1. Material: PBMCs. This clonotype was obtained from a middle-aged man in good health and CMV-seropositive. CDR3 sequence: CASSRGNGQGRIESYGYTF. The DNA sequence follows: TGCGCCAGCAGCCGAGGTAACGGACAGGGGAGGATCGAGAGCTATGGCTACACCTTC.